The rows below give T cell receptor beta chains drawn from one sample of a study of blood T cell repertoires in COVID-19. TCRdb's copy holds only in-frame clones and misses some; the assay was immunoSEQ multiplex PCR. Of more than 95,000 clones listed, roughly 87% were seen once; the top ten hold around 4%. The sample consisted of peripheral blood. These TCRs come from a man in his fifties with acute or convalescent COVID-19. Each CDR3 is given with its conserved first and last residue. D genes are given only for firm matches. Clone size is given for some rows only: seen once, a few or many times, or a class if the clone is expanded.

>.|TRBV27|.|TRBJ1-4
TGTGCCAGCAGTTTATTTGGTGGAGGAAATGAAAAACTGTTTTTT
CASSLFGGGNEKLFF
>.|TRBV12-3/TRBV12-4|.|TRBJ1-1
TGTGCCAGCAGTCCCCTTGGACAGAACTGGTCTTTCTTT
CASSPLGQNWSFF
>TRBD1|TRBV9|.|TRBJ1-1
TGTGCCAGCAGCGTCAGGGTTAAGTCGGGGGGACAGGGGGCTCTACCCGATGTGAACACTGAAGCTTTCTTT
CASSVRVKSGGQGALPDVNTEAFF
>.|TRBV5-6|.|TRBJ1-1
TGTGCCAGCACCAGCGGGGATTACCTGAACACTGAAGCTTTCTTT
CASTSGDYLNTEAFF
>TRBD2|TRBV24-1|.|TRBJ2-7
TGTGCCACCAGGGCACGTGGGGGGGGGTCTTACGAGCAGTACTTC
CATRARGGGSYEQYF
>.|TRBV11-3|.|TRBJ2-5
TGTGCCAGCAGCTTGATCAGGGCAGAGACCCAGTACTTC
CASSLIRAETQYF
>.|TRBV3-1/TRBV3-2|once|TRBJ2-1
TGTGCCAGCAGCGAACTAGCCCTCTACAATGAGCAGTTCTTC
CASSELALYNEQFF
>.|TRBV3-1/TRBV3-2|.|TRBJ1-1
TGTGCCAGCAGCCAACTACTGGGAGCAGAGGTGAACACTGAAGCTTTCTTT
CASSQLLGAEVNTEAFF
>TRBD1|TRBV6-5|.|TRBJ1-6
TGTGCCAGCAGCTGGGACAGGGGAGGTTCACCCCTCCACTTT
CASSWDRGGSPLHF
>TRBD1|TRBV7-2|.|TRBJ1-2
TGTGCCAGCAGCTTAGGTGGGGGACAGGGGGCCCGGAACTATGGCTACACCTTC
CASSLGGGQGARNYGYTF
>TRBD1|TRBV15|.|TRBJ1-6
TGTGCCACCTCGGGACAGGGAGTAAATTCACCCCTCCACTTT
CATSGQGVNSPLHF
>.|TRBV12-5|.|TRBJ2-5
TGTGCTAGTGCCACAGGGTCCCGATCGGGGGAGACCCAGTACTTC
CASATGSRSGETQYF
>.|TRBV3-1/TRBV3-2|.|TRBJ2-7
TGTGCCAGCAGCCGGGACTTGGGTGTCTACGAGCAGTACTTC
CASSRDLGVYEQYF
>TRBD1|TRBV6-5|.|TRBJ2-7
TGTGCCAGCAGTTACTCGAACAGGGGCTACGAGCAGTACTTC
CASSYSNRGYEQYF
>TRBD1|TRBV7-9|.|TRBJ1-2
TGTGCCAGCAGCTCAGGGGGGCGCAGGGAAAGGGAGGCTAACTATGGCTACACCTTC
CASSSGGRREREANYGYTF
>.|TRBV4-1|.|TRBJ2-3
TGCGCCAGCAGCCAAGGACGACAGAGCCCTAGCACAGATACGCAGTATTTT
CASSQGRQSPSTDTQYF
>.|TRBV5-1|once|TRBJ2-2
TGCGCCAGCAGCATCCGGGCGGGAAGGAACACCGGGGAGCTGTTTTTT
CASSIRAGRNTGELFF
>TRBD2|TRBV3-1/TRBV3-2|.|TRBJ2-1
TGTGCCAGCAGCCAAGATCTGACTAGCGGGGGATACAATGAGCAGTTCTTC
CASSQDLTSGGYNEQFF
>TRBD1|TRBV7-3|.|TRBJ1-1
TGTGCCAGCAGCCCCGGACAGGGGAACACTGAAGCTTTCTTT
CASSPGQGNTEAFF
>TRBD2|TRBV7-6|once|TRBJ2-3
TGTGCCAGCAGCCCCCAGACTAGCGGGGGTTTTGTAGATACGCAGTATTTT
CASSPQTSGGFVDTQYF
>TRBD1|TRBV5-4|.|TRBJ1-2
TGTGCCAGCAGCGCGGGACAGCGCAGCTATGGCTACACCTTC
CASSAGQRSYGYTF
>TRBD1|TRBV18|.|TRBJ2-2
TGTGCCAGCTCACCCGGGACAGCGAACACCGGGGAGCTGTTTTTT
CASSPGTANTGELFF
>TRBD2|TRBV9|.|TRBJ2-1
TGTGCCAGCAGCGGGGATAGCGGGAGTACCCACTCCTACAATGAGCAGTTCTTC
CASSGDSGSTHSYNEQFF
>TRBD1|TRBV19|.|TRBJ2-5
TGTGCCAGTAATCCCGGGACAGTCCAAGAGACCCAGTACTTC
CASNPGTVQETQYF
>TRBD1|TRBV7-3|.|TRBJ2-3
TGTGCCAGCAGCTTAATAGGCGACAGGGCAGATACGCAGTATTTT
CASSLIGDRADTQYF
>.|TRBV20-1|.|TRBJ1-1
TGCAGTGCTAGTCCCCCAGGGATGCAAGCTTTCTTT
CSASPPGMQAFF
>.|TRBV5-4|.|TRBJ1-2
TGTGCCAGCAGCTTGGGTTTAGGACAGCCGTCCGATGGCTACACCTTC
CASSLGLGQPSDGYTF
>.|TRBV19|.|TRBJ1-6
TGTGCCAGTAGTGCAGAACAGAACTCACCCCTCCACTTT
CASSAEQNSPLHF
>.|TRBV5-1|once|TRBJ2-3
TGCGCCAGCAGCTTGGTCGGGGGTGCAGATACGCAGTATTTT
CASSLVGGADTQYF
>TRBD2|TRBV9|.|TRBJ2-1
TGTGCCAGCAGCCCCCGGGTTAGCGGGAGGGGGGTCAATGAGCAGTTCTTC
CASSPRVSGRGVNEQFF
>.|TRBV20-1|.|TRBJ1-6
TGCAGTGCGGGCGGGCACCTCTTT
CSAGGHLF
>TRBD1|TRBV14|.|TRBJ2-3
TGTGCCAGCAGCCAAGATTCCGGGACAGGGTATCGCATCGCAGATACGCAGTATTTT
CASSQDSGTGYRIADTQYF
>.|TRBV5-4|.|TRBJ2-5
TGTGCCAGCAGCTGGGGGGTGGAGGGAGAGACCCAGTACTTC
CASSWGVEGETQYF
>TRBD1|TRBV7-8|.|TRBJ2-7
TGTGCCAGCAGCTCGGGGACAGGGACCTACGAGCAGTACTTC
CASSSGTGTYEQYF
>.|TRBV10-3|.|TRBJ2-1
TGTGCCATCACCGCGGAGTTGGTAGTCAATGAGCAGTTCTTC
CAITAELVVNEQFF
>.|TRBV9|once|TRBJ2-3
TGTGCCAGCAGCGTAGGACAGTCGGACGTGGCAGATACGCAGTATTTT
CASSVGQSDVADTQYF
>.|TRBV2|once|TRBJ2-5
TGTGCCACCGCCAGGGGGCGGGGGCAAGAGACCCAGTACTTC
CATARGRGQETQYF
>TRBD1|TRBV27|.|TRBJ1-1
TGTGCCAGCAGTTTTTTAGACAGGGGCACTGAAGCTTTCTTT
CASSFLDRGTEAFF
>.|TRBV9|.|TRBJ1-6
TGTGCCAGCAGCGTAGAAGGGAGCTCCTATAATTCACCCCTCCACTTT
CASSVEGSSYNSPLHF
>.|TRBV19|.|TRBJ1-5
TGTGCCAGTAGTACCTTTCGGGGGTCGGTTCAGCCCCAGCATTTT
CASSTFRGSVQPQHF
>TRBD2|TRBV19|once|TRBJ2-1
TGTGCCAGTAGGAGGGAGGGCGGGAGCGACTACAATGAGCAGTTCTTC
CASRREGGSDYNEQFF
>TRBD2|TRBV30|.|TRBJ2-7
TGTGCCTGTACAGTTAGCGGGACTTCCTACGAGCAGTACTTC
CACTVSGTSYEQYF
>TRBD1|TRBV7-3|.|TRBJ2-5
TGTGCCAGCAGCACAGGGGGCGGAGAGACCCAGTACTTC
CASSTGGGETQYF
>.|TRBV7-2|.|TRBJ1-4
TGTGCCAGCAGCACCAGGGTTAGGGCTAATGAAAAACTGTTTTTT
CASSTRVRANEKLFF
>.|TRBV12-3/TRBV12-4|.|TRBJ1-2
TGTGCCAGCAGTTTAGCCGTGAACTATGGCTACACCTTC
CASSLAVNYGYTF
>.|TRBV2|few|TRBJ1-1
TGTGCCAGCAGTGTGGGCGCCCTAACTGAAGCTTTCTTT
CASSVGALTEAFF
>TRBD2|TRBV7-3|once|TRBJ2-3
TGTGCCAGCAGCTTAGGTTCCCTAGCGGGGACAGATACGCAGTATTTT
CASSLGSLAGTDTQYF
>.|TRBV2|.|TRBJ2-4
TGTGCCAGGGAGGCGACAGGAGGAAAAAACATTCAGTACTTC
CAREATGGKNIQYF